This T cell receptor beta chain was documented in a study of blood T cells in healthy people across ages. Next came a second PCR, run for 7 to 11 cycles, which used a sample-barcoded 5' primer along with a J-beta primer mix. TCRdb re-derived calls from the 5' RACE reads in MiXCR, one entry per CDR3 protein. The sample holds over 600,000 distinct CDR3 sequences, less than 45% seen once. The draw of peripheral blood yielded ten milliliters from each donor. The CDR3 covers 16 residues. Trimming stripped 5 bases from V and 3 bases from J, with 16 bases between. The germline V gene encodes CDR1 MNHEY and CDR2 SVGEGT.

Sequencing was performed on blood. The rearrangement joins TRBV6-2 or TRBV6-3 to TRBJ2-2; a possible D gene is TRBD1 (6 bases). The source of this sequence is a man older than 75 in good health. CDR3 region: CASSPPNRADTGELFF. The CDR3 nucleotides are TGTGCCAGCAGTCCTCCCAACAGGGCAGACACCGGGGAGCTGTTTTTT.